This T cell receptor (beta chain) comes out of a study of blood T cell repertoires in COVID-19. CDR1 LNHDA and CDR2 SQIVND come from the germline V gene (reference sequence). The length of the CDR3 is 11 residues. V lost 3 bases to trimming and J lost 8 bases, with 5 bases between them. Authors' methods: Amplification of reference gene primers provided the estimated nucleated cell counts. The protocol was immunoSEQ multiplex PCR, while the TCRdb copy is restricted to in-frame clones and leaves out a portion. That table is the source of V, J and clone size, and D and trimming were worked out from the DNA. The sample consists of some 240,000 clones, roughly 79% of them appearing once.

The chain carries TRBV19 and TRBJ2-1; no clear D. Sequencing was done on a sample of peripheral blood. The TCR originated in an elderly woman with COVID-19, enrolled during active disease. This CDR3 is CASSMRHEQFF. The CDR3 nucleotides read TGTGCCAGTAGTATGAGGCATGAGCAGTTCTTC.